The present T cell receptor beta chain was sequenced within a study of response to subunit inactivated influenza vaccine. The CDR3 extends over 15 amino acids. Trimming stripped 4 bases from V and 0 bases from J, with 13 bases between. Germline V gene lookup returns CDR1 SNHLY and CDR2 FYNNEI. TCRdb fed the RT-PCR reads into MiXCR, producing one record per CDR3 protein. The data show around 570,000 distinct CDR3 sequences, with around 11% seen just once and 11% held by the top ten. This same sample was also part of a study on T cells expressing NK-cell markers. As reported in that work: What made the TCR beta cDNA was 5'RACE template switching with UMIs. Seven sequenced donors out of eight were HCMV-seropositive, one seronegative. A range of about 1.0-7.5% of CD8+ T cells consisted of dominant NKG2C+ clonotypes in several donors. Once again these clonotypes came out on top in the CD3+CD56-NKG2C+ fraction of several donors.

This TCR came from a man aged 45-65 years who received an inactivated influenza vaccine. Sequencing used PBMCs from blood, obtained on the day of vaccination. This chain links TRBV2 with TRBJ2-7; TRBD2 is a possible D gene (6 bases). The CDR3 nucleotides are TGTGCCAGCAGTGTGGAGGGTATGTACTCCTACGAGCAGTACTTC. Amino acids: CASSVEGMYSYEQYF.